These 3 T cell receptor beta chains share one sample of origin, sequenced in a study of beta chain features in type 1 diabetes. Whole-study results and caveats: Patients with Type 1 diabetes showed moderately but significantly shorter TCRB CDR3s in all four CD4+ subsets.

Sequencing targeted expressed TCRB transcripts, as all isolated RNA had been reverse transcribed. This table comes from immunoSEQ multiplex PCR, and its TCRdb copy is limited to in-frame clones, with some not included. The sample holds under 300,000 clones, about a tenth seen once. These receptors have no known antigen. The material sequenced was naive CD4+ T cells from blood. The receptors here all came from a man between 25 and 39 years old with type 1 diabetes.

The rearrangement joins TRBV5-4 to TRBJ1-1; no clear D gene. The CDR3 covers 12 residues. Germline CDR1 and CDR2: SGHNT and YYREEE (reference sequence). V was shortened by 4 bases and J by 5 bases, with 9 bases between the two germline ends. CDR3 DNA sequence: TGTGCCAGCAGCAGCGGGGAAACTGAAGCTTTCTTT. Protein: CASSSGETEAFF.

This clone was detected a few times. The chain has TRBV11-2 and TRBJ2-3; 9 bases are shared with TRBD1. Germline V CDR1 and CDR2: SGHAT, FQNNGV. The J segment lost 3 bases and the V segment lost 5 bases, leaving 6 bases of the junction unmatched. This CDR3 is 15 amino acids long. The CDR3 sequence: CASSPPGQGTDTQYF. As DNA, the CDR3 is TGTGCCAGCAGCCCTCCGGGACAGGGTACAGATACGCAGTATTTT. The whole variable domain, filled in from reference TRBV11-2 and TRBJ2-3, reads EAGVAQSPRYKIIEKRQSVAFWCNPISGHATLYWYQQILGQGPKLLIQFQNNGVVDDSQLPKDRFSAERLKGVDSTLKIQPAKLEDSAVYLCASSPPGQGTDTQYFGPGTRLTVL.

This clone was recorded a few times. The V gene is TRBV6-6, the J gene TRBJ2-3; D unresolved. CDR3 length: 15 residues. The V end lost 5 bases, the J end lost 2 bases, and 14 bases lay between the germline ends. Germline V gene data show CDR1 as MNHNY and CDR2 as SVGAGI (reference sequence). DNA of the CDR3: TGTGCCAGCAGTGGTCAAGCGAGGTCCACAGATACGCAGTATTTT. Protein: CASSGQARSTDTQYF.